Listed here are 25 T cell receptor beta chains from one sample, sequenced in a study of human T cells and chemical hapten exposure. The authors' total RNA extraction used unfractionated whole blood. TCRdb redid the calling of the 5' RACE reads with MiXCR, one entry per CDR3 protein. This table has tens of thousands of distinct CDR3 sequences, 6% to 8.5% appearing once. The receptors stem from a male donor in good health.

This clonotype appeared many times. The V gene is TRBV27, the J gene TRBJ1-6; D uncertain. There are 16 residues in the CDR3. Between the trimmed V and J ends, which lost 6 bases and 4 bases, there was a span of 16 bases. Looked up from germline, CDR1 is MNHEY and CDR2 is SMNVEV (reference sequence). The chain's CDR3 is CASRDGGRSYNSPLHF. For the CDR3, the DNA is TGTGCCAGCAGAGATGGAGGACGGTCTTATAATTCACCCCTCCACTTT.

The gene calls are TRBV7-9 and TRBJ1-5; D gene unclear. The CDR3 has 13 residues. Germline V gene data show CDR1 as SEHNR and CDR2 as FQNEAQ (reference sequence). V dropped 1 base and J dropped 5 bases, with 6 bases sitting between them. The CDR3 spells CASSLGEYQPQHF. The CDR3 DNA reads as TGTGCCAGCAGCTTAGGGGAGTATCAGCCCCAGCATTTT.

The table lists this clonotype with a few counts. The chain has TRBV12-3 or TRBV12-4 and TRBJ2-2, with D uncertain. V lost 6 bases, J lost 0 bases, and 11 bases lay in between. The CDR3 sequence is 15 residues long. The CDR3: CASSAAGPNTGELFF. In nucleotides, the CDR3 is TGTGCCAGCAGCGCCGCTGGGCCGAACACCGGGGAGCTGTTTTTT.

This clonotype has more than one count but fewer than ten. The genes are TRBV6-1 and TRBJ1-1; the D is unclear. The V end was cut by 6 bases, the J end by 1 base, with 9 bases between. CDR3 length: 13 residues. In germline, CDR1 is MNHNS, CDR2 SASEGT. The CDR3 spells CASRLQQNTEAFF. CDR3 nucleotide sequence: TGTGCCAGCAGACTTCAACAGAACACTGAAGCTTTCTTT.

The rearrangement uses TRBV29-1 and TRBJ2-2, with D uncertain. The germline V and J ends were trimmed by 4 bases and 4 bases, with 10 bases remaining between them. There are 13 residues in the CDR3. Per the germline V gene, CDR1 is SQVTM and CDR2 is ANQGSEA. CDR3 sequence reads: CSVVPSGTGELFF. The CDR3 DNA reads TGCAGCGTTGTTCCTTCGGGCACCGGGGAGCTGTTTTTT.

The rearrangement joins TRBV12-3 or TRBV12-4 to TRBJ2-1; D tentatively reads TRBD1 or TRBD2 (5 bases each). V lost 5 bases, J lost 2 bases, and 16 bases lay in between. This CDR3 is 16 amino acids long. The CDR3 loop is CASSPPGSLAYNEQFF. The CDR3 DNA sequence: TGTGCCAGCAGTCCCCCAGGGAGCCTAGCCTACAATGAGCAGTTCTTC.

On this clonotype: A much bigger clone sits one base away, suggesting this may be a read error. V gene TRBV15 combines with J gene TRBJ2-7; D possibly corresponds to TRBD1 (7 bases). Germline CDR1 and CDR2: LNHNV and YYDKDF (reference sequence). There are 14 residues in the CDR3. The V end lost 0 bases, the J end lost 6 bases, and 12 bases lay between the germline ends. CDR3 nucleotide sequence: TGTGCCACCAGCAGAGATTTGGAGGGGGCCGAGCAGTACTTC. This encodes CATSRDLEGAEQYF.

This clonotype occurred many times. The chain employs TRBV6-2 or TRBV6-3 and TRBJ2-7; D may match TRBD1 or TRBD2 (5 bases each). The CDR3 totals 16 residues. Trimming took 5 bases from V and 3 from J, leaving 20 bases between them. Per germline, CDR1 MNHEY and CDR2 SVGEGT. CDR3: CASSTEGKGLIYEQYF. As DNA, the CDR3 is TGTGCCAGCAGTACTGAGGGGAAAGGCCTAATCTACGAGCAGTACTTC.

This clonotype was counted many times. The chain recombines TRBV12-3 or TRBV12-4 with TRBJ1-3, with 7 bases fitting TRBD1. The CDR3 is made up of 15 amino acids. V dropped 4 bases and J dropped 0; count of bases not matched to a gene: 3. CDR3 sequence (DNA): TGTGCCAGCAGTTCAGGGACAGCCTCTGGAAACACCATATATTTT. The encoded protein is CASSSGTASGNTIYF.

This clonotype was counted ten times or more. V is TRBV7-9 and J is TRBJ2-7, with D perhaps TRBD1 or TRBD2 (5 bases each). Germline CDR1 reads SEHNR; CDR2 reads FQNEAQ (reference sequence). This CDR3 contains 11 residues. V shed 1 base and J shed 11 bases, with 9 bases lying between them. As DNA, the CDR3 is TGTGCCAGCAGCTTAGGGGGGATAGAGTACTTC. Amino acids: CASSLGGIEYF.

This clonotype was seen a handful of times. This chain joins TRBV7-6 and TRBJ1-3; D is undetermined. The CDR3 has 16 amino acids. CDR1 is SGHVS and CDR2 is FNYEAQ in the germline V gene. V lost 1 base to trimming and J lost 0 bases, with 10 bases between them. The chain's CDR3 is CASSLGTAHSGNTIYF. CDR3 nucleotide sequence: TGTGCCAGCAGCTTAGGCACAGCGCACTCTGGAAACACCATATATTTT.

This clonotype turned up a few times. The rearrangement uses TRBV6-2 or TRBV6-3 and TRBJ2-3; 8 bases map to TRBD2. Germline CDR1 and CDR2: MNHEY and SVGEGT. V was clipped by 3 bases and J by 2 bases; unmatched bases: 7. The CDR3 contains 16 residues. DNA for the CDR3: TGTGCCAGCAGTTATACGGCGGGGGGTTTCACAGATACGCAGTATTTT. It encodes CASSYTAGGFTDTQYF.

This clonotype was picked up a small number of times. The chain combines TRBV6-5 with TRBJ2-3; a weak D match, TRBD2 (5 bases). The length of the CDR3 is 15 residues. CDR1 MNHEY and CDR2 SVGAGI come from the germline V gene. Trimming left V 6 bases short and J 1 base short, with 14 bases between. The chain's CDR3 is CASRRAGLRTDTQYF. CDR3 nucleotide sequence: TGTGCCAGCAGGAGGGCGGGTCTTCGCACAGATACGCAGTATTTT.

This clonotype was detected many times. The gene calls are TRBV29-1 and TRBJ2-1; TRBD2 agrees at 10 bases. The junction had 11 bases not matched to a gene; V was cut back by 6 bases and J by 6 bases. The CDR3 contains 15 residues. The germline CDR1 and CDR2 sequences are SQVTM and ANQGSEA. As DNA, the CDR3 is TGCAGCGTCACTAAAGCGGGAGGGGTCCTCAATGAGCAGTTCTTC. It is translated as CSVTKAGGVLNEQFF.

The genes are TRBV19 and TRBJ2-7, with 8 nucleotides matching TRBD2. The CDR3 totals 17 residues. The junction had 14 bases not matched to a gene; V was cut back by 4 bases and J by 3 bases. The germline V gene has CDR1 LNHDA and CDR2 SQIVND (reference sequence). The CDR3 reads CASSTGTRPGSLYEQYF. Written as DNA, the CDR3 is TGTGCCAGTAGTACTGGGACTAGACCAGGGAGCCTCTACGAGCAGTACTTC.

A few counts support this clonotype. V gene TRBV12-3 or TRBV12-4 combines with J gene TRBJ2-5; 10 bases agree with TRBD2. The CDR3 is made up of 16 amino acids. V shed 2 bases, J shed 5 bases, and the junction held 8 bases outside the gene matches. CDR3 sequence: CASSLLAGAGRETQYF. The DNA of the CDR3 is TGTGCCAGCAGTTTACTAGCGGGAGCGGGGAGGGAGACCCAGTACTTC.

The sample holds many counts of this clonotype. The CDR3 DNA is TGCGCCAGCAGCCAAGAGGACGGGGGAGACTACGAGCAGTACTTC. Residues: CASSQEDGGDYEQYF. This chain connects TRBV4-1 to TRBJ2-7, with a weak D call TRBD2 (6 bases). V was shortened by 0 bases and J by 3 bases, with 12 bases between the two germline ends. The CDR3 loop spans 15 amino acids. In germline, CDR1 is MGHRA, CDR2 YSYEKL.

This clonotype was detected many times. The J gene is TRBJ2-7, the V gene TRBV7-6; D is undetermined. Trimming left V 1 base short and J 2 bases short, with 9 bases between. This CDR3 comprises 14 residues. Germline V gene data show CDR1 as SGHVS and CDR2 as FNYEAQ. The CDR3 is CASSLVAGAYEQYF. CDR3 bases: TGTGCCAGCAGCTTAGTGGCAGGAGCCTACGAGCAGTACTTC. Combining the CDR3 with reference TRBV7-6 and TRBJ2-7 gives the whole variable domain GAGVSQSPRYKVTKRGQDVALRCDPISGHVSLYWYRQALGQGPEFLTYFNYEAQQDKSGLPNDRFSAERPEGSISTLTIQRTEQRDSAMYRCASSLVAGAYEQYFGPGTRLTVT.

This clonotype turned up a few times. The chain joins TRBV9 to TRBJ1-2; a weak D match, TRBD1 (5 bases). The CDR3 has 18 residues. With 4 bases removed from V and 3 bases from J, the gap between germline ends came to 25 bases. Germline CDR1 and CDR2: SGDLS and YYNGEE. The CDR3 DNA reads as TGTGCCAGCAGCTTCGAGGGCCGCGGGACGGGAATGTACTATGGCTACACCTTC. Translating gives CASSFEGRGTGMYYGYTF.

This clonotype was picked up many times. V gene TRBV12-3 or TRBV12-4 combines with J gene TRBJ2-4, with 8 bases matching TRBD1. V dropped 5 bases and J dropped 5; count of bases not matched to a gene: 11. This CDR3 comprises 16 residues. The CDR3 spells CASSPGQGGPQNIQYF. CDR3 nucleotide sequence: TGTGCCAGCAGTCCCGGACAGGGTGGGCCCCAAAACATTCAGTACTTC.

This clonotype showed up just a few times. The chain couples TRBV12-3 or TRBV12-4 to TRBJ2-5; D is unclear. V lost 1 base and J lost 5, with 11 bases in between. The CDR3 has 14 residues. The CDR3 is CASSLVSVAETQYF. The CDR3 DNA follows: TGTGCCAGCAGTTTAGTATCTGTTGCGGAGACCCAGTACTTC.

This rearrangement joins TRBV12-3 or TRBV12-4 to TRBJ1-1; D perhaps matches TRBD1 (5 bases). The CDR3 is made up of 13 amino acids. V was pared by 6 bases and J by 4 bases, with 12 bases between. The CDR3 reads CASRLDRLTEAFF. The CDR3 DNA reads as TGTGCCAGCAGACTAGACAGACTCACTGAAGCTTTCTTT.

This clonotype was seen once. The chain is built from TRBV2 and TRBJ2-4; D is ambiguous. The germline gives CDR1 SNHLY, CDR2 FYNNEI. Trimming shortened V by 3 bases and J by 0 bases, and 12 bases separated the two germline ends. The CDR3 is made up of 16 amino acids. DNA for the CDR3: TGTGCCAGCAGTGACGGCGGCTTAGTAGCCAAAAACATTCAGTACTTC. It is translated as CASSDGGLVAKNIQYF.

This clonotype has only a few counts. The chain couples TRBV29-1 to TRBJ2-1, with D perhaps matching TRBD2 (6 bases). V was trimmed by 7 bases and J by 5 bases, leaving 15 bases between them. Germline-derived CDR1 and CDR2 are SQVTM and ANQGSEA. This CDR3 has 13 residues. CDR3 in amino acids: CSGGDWNDNEQFF. CDR3 nucleotides: TGCAGCGGGGGGGACTGGAATGACAATGAGCAGTTCTTC.

The rearrangement links TRBV10-2 to TRBJ2-7; TRBD2 might be the D (6 bases). The length of the CDR3 is 15 residues. Germline CDR1 is WSHSY and CDR2 is SAAADI. Trimming cost V 2 bases and J 4 bases, with 15 bases left between them. The CDR3 reads CASSEEAEGRYEQYF. In DNA, the CDR3 is TGCGCCAGCAGTGAGGAGGCGGAGGGGCGATACGAGCAGTACTTC.